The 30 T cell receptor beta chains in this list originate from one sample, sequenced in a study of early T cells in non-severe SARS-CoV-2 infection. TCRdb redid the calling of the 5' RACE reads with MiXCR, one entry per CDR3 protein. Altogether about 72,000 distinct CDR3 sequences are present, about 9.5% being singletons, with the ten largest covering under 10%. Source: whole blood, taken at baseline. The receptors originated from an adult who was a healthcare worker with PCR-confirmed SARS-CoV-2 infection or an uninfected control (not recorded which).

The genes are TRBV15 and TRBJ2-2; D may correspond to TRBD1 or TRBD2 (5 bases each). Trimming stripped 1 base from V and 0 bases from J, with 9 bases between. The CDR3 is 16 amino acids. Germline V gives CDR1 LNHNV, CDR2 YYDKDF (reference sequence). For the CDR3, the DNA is TGTGCCACCAGCAGAGGGGGGACCTCGAACACCGGGGAGCTGTTTTTT. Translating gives CATSRGGTSNTGELFF.

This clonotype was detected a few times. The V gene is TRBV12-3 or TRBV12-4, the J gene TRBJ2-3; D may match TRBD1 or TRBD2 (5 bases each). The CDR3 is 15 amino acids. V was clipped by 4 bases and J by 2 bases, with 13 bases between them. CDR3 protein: CASSWGRGHTDTQYF. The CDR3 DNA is TGTGCCAGCAGTTGGGGCCGGGGCCACACAGATACGCAGTATTTT.

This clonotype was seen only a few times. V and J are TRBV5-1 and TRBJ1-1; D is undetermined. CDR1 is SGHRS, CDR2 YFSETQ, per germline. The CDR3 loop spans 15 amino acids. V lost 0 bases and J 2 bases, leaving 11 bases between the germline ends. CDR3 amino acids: CASSLEVYRNTEAFF. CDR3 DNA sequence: TGCGCCAGCAGCTTGGAGGTGTATAGAAACACTGAAGCTTTCTTT.

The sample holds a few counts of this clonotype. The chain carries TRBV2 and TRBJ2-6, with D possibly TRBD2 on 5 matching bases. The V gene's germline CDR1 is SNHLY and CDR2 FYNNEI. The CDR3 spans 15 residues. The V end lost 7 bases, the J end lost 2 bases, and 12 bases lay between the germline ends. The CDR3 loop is CASTREGTGANVLTF. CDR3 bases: TGTGCCAGCACTAGAGAGGGAACTGGGGCCAACGTCCTGACTTTC.

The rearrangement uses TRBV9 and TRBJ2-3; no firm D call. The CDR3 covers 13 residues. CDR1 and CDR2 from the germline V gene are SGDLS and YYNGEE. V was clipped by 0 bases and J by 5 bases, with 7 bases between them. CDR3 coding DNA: TGTGCCAGCAGCGTAGCTGGTCGAGATACGCAGTATTTT. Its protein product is CASSVAGRDTQYF.

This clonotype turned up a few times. The CDR3 DNA follows: TGCAGTGCACTGCCGGGACAGGCAAACACCATATATTTT. Encoded protein: CSALPGQANTIYF. This chain joins TRBV20-1 and TRBJ1-3; 8 nucleotides match TRBD1. The CDR3 consists of 13 residues. The junction had 7 bases not matched to a gene; V was cut back by 6 bases and J by 6 bases. The germline V gene has CDR1 DFQATT and CDR2 SNEGSKA (reference sequence).

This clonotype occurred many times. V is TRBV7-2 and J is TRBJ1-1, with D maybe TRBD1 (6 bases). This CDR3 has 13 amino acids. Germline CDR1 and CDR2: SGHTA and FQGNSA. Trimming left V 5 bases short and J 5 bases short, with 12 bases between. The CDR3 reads CASSPQGRTEAFF. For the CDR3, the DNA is TGTGCCAGCAGCCCACAGGGTAGGACTGAAGCTTTCTTT.

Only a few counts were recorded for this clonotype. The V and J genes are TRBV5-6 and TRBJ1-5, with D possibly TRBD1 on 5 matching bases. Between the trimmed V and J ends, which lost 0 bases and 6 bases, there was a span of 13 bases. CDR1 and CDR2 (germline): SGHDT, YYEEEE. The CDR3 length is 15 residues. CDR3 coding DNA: TGTGCCAGCAGCTTGGCGGCCAGGGTTGGTCAGCCCCAGCATTTT. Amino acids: CASSLAARVGQPQHF.

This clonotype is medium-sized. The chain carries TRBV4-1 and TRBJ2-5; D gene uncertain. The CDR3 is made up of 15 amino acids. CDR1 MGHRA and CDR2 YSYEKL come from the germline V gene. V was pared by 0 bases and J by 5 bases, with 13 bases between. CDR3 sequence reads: CASSQDQLGPETQYF. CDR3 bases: TGCGCCAGCAGCCAAGATCAGTTGGGCCCGGAGACCCAGTACTTC.

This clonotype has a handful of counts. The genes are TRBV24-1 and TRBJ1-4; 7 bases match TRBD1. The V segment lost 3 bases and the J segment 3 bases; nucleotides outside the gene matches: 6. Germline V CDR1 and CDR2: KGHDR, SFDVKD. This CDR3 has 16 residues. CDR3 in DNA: TGTGCCACCAGTGATGCGAGGGACAGTCCTAATGAAAAACTGTTTTTT. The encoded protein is CATSDARDSPNEKLFF.

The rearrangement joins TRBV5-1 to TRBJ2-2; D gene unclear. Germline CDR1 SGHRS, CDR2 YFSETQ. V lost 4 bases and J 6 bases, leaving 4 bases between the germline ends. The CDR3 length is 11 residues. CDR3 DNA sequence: TGCGCCAGCAGCCTCTCCGGGGAGCTGTTTTTT. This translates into CASSLSGELFF.

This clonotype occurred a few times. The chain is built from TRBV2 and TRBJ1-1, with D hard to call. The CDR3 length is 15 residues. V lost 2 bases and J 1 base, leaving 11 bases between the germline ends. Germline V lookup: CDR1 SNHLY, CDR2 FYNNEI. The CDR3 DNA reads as TGTGCCAGCAGTGAACAGGTGCAGGCGAACACTGAAGCTTTCTTT. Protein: CASSEQVQANTEAFF.

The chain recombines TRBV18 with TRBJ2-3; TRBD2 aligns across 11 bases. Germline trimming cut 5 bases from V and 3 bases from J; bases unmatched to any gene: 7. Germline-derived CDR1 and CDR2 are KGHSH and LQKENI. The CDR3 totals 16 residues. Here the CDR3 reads CASSSVSGGATDTQYF. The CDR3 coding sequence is TGTGCCAGCTCATCCGTTAGCGGGGGGGCGACAGATACGCAGTATTTT. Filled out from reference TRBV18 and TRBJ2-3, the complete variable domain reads NAGVMQNPRHLVRRRGQEARLRCSPMKGHSHVYWYRQLPEEGLKFMVYLQKENIIDESGMPKERFSAEFPKEGPSILRIQQVVRGDSAAYFCASSSVSGGATDTQYFGPGTRLTVL.

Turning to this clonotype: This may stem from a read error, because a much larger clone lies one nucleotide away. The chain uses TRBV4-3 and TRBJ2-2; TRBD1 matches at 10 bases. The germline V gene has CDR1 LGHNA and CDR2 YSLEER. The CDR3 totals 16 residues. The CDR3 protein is CASSQETTGGTGGLFF. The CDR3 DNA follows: TGCGCCAGCAGCCAAGAAACGACAGGGGGCACCGGGGGGCTGTTTTTT.

Here the CDR3 reads CASSSPTGQVYEKLFF. CDR3 nucleotide sequence: TGTGCCAGCAGCTCACCTACGGGACAGGTTTATGAAAAACTGTTTTTT. The gene calls are TRBV11-3 and TRBJ1-4; 8 nucleotides align to TRBD1. V lost 4 bases and J lost 6; bases outside the gene matches: 10. Germline CDR1 SGHNT, CDR2 YENEEA. The CDR3 is 16 amino acids.

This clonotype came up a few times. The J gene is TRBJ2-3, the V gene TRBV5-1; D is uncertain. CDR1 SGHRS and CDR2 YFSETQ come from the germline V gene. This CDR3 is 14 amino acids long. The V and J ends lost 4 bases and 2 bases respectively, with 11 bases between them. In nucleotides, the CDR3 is TGCGCCAGCAGCCTCAGAAACCCCACAGATACGCAGTATTTT. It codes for CASSLRNPTDTQYF.

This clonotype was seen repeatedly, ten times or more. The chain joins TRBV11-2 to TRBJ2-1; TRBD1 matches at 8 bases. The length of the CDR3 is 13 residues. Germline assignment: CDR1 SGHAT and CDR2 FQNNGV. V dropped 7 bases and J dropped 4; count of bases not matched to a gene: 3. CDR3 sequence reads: CASNGQGYNEQFF. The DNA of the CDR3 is TGTGCCAGCAACGGACAGGGTTACAATGAGCAGTTCTTC.

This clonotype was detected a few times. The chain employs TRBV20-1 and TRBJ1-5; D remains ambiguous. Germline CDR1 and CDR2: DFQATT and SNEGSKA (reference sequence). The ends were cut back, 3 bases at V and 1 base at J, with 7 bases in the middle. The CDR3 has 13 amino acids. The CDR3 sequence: CSASVGSNQPQHF. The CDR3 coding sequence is TGCAGTGCTAGTGTGGGGAGCAATCAGCCCCAGCATTTT.

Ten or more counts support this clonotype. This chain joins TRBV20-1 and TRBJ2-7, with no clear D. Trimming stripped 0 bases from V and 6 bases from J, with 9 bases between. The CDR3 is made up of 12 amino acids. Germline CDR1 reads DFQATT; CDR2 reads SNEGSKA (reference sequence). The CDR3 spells CSARDPNSEQYF. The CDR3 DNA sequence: TGCAGTGCTAGAGATCCCAATTCCGAGCAGTACTTC.

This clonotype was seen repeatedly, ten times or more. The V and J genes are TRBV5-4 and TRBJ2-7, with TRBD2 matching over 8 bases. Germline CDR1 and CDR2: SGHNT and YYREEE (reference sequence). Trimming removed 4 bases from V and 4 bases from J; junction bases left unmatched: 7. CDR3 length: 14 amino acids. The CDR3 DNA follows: TGTGCCAGCAGCCCGTCACGCGGGGGGTACGAGCAGTACTTC. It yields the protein CASSPSRGGYEQYF.

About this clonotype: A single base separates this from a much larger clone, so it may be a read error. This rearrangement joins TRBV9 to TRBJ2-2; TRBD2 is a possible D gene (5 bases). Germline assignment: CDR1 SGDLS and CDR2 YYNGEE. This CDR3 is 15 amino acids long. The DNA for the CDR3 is TGTGCCAGCAGCGTAGCTGGAGACGGCACCGGGAAGCTGTTTTTT. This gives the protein CASSVAGDGTGKLFF.

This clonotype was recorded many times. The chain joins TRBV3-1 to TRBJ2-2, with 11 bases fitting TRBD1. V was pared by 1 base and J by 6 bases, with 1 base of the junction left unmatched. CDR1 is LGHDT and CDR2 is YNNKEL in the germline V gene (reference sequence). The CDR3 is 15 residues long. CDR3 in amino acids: CASSQGTGGPGELFF. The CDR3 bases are TGTGCCAGCAGCCAAGGGACAGGGGGCCCCGGGGAGCTGTTTTTT. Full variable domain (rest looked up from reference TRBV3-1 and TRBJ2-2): DTAVSQTPKYLVTQMGNDKSIKCEQNLGHDTMYWYKQDSKKFLKIMFSYNNKELIINETVPNRFSPKSPDKAHLNLHINSLELGDSAVYFCASSQGTGGPGELFFGEGSRLTVL.

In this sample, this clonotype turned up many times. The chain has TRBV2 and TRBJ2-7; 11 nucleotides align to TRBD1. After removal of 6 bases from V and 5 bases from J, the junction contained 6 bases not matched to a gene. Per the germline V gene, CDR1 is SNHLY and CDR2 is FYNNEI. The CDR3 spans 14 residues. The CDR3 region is CASSLDRGQDEQYF. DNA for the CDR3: TGTGCCAGCAGCCTGGACAGGGGGCAGGACGAGCAGTACTTC. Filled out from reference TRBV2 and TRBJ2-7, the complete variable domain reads EPEVTQTPSHQVTQMGQEVILRCVPISNHLYFYWYRQILGQKVEFLVSFYNNEISEKSEIFDDQFSVERPDGSNFTLKIRSTKLEDSAMYFCASSLDRGQDEQYFGPGTRLTVT.

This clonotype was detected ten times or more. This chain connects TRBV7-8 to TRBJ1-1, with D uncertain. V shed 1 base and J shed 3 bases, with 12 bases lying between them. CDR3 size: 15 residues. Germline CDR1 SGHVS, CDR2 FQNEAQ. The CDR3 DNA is TGTGCCAGCAGCTTAGTGGCGGGAGGCCACACTGAAGCTTTCTTT. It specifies CASSLVAGGHTEAFF.

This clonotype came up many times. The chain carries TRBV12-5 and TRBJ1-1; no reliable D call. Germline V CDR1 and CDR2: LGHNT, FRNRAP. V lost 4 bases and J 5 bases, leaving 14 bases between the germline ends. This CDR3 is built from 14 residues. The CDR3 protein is CASGWGDPGTEAFF. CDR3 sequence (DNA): TGTGCTAGTGGTTGGGGAGACCCCGGGACTGAAGCTTTCTTT.

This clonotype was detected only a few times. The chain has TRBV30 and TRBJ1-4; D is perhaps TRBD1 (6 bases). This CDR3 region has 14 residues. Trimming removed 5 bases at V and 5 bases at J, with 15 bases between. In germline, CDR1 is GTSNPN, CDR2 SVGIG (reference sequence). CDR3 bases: TGTGCCTGGTGGGGCGGACAGCCGAATGAAAAACTGTTTTTT. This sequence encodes CAWWGGQPNEKLFF.

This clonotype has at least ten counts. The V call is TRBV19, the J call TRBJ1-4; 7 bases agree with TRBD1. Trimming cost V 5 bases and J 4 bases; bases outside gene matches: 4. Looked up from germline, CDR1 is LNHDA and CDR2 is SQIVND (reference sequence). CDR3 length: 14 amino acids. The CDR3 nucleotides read TGTGCCAGTAGTCCCCGGGACAGTAATGAAAAACTGTTTTTT. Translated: CASSPRDSNEKLFF.

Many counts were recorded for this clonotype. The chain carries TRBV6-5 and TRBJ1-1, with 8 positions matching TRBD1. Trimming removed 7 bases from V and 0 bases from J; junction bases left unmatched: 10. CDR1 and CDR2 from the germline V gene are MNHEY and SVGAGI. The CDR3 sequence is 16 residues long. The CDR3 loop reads CASTTHGTGMNTEAFF. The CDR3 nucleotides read TGTGCCAGCACCACCCATGGGACAGGCATGAACACTGAAGCTTTCTTT.

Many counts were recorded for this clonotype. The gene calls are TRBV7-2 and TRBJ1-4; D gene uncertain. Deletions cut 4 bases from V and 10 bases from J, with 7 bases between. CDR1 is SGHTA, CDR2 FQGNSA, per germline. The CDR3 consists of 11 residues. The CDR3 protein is CASSWDGKLFF. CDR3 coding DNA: TGTGCCAGCAGCTGGGATGGAAAACTGTTTTTT.

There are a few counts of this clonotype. The CDR3 loop is CASSQGQGPTDTQYF. As DNA, the CDR3 is TGTGCCAGCAGCCAGGGACAGGGGCCCACAGATACGCAGTATTTT. The rearrangement uses TRBV6-2 or TRBV6-3 and TRBJ2-3, with 10 bases aligning to TRBD1. V shed 6 bases, J shed 2 bases, and the junction held 5 bases outside the gene matches. Per the germline V gene, CDR1 is MNHEY and CDR2 is SVGEGT. The CDR3 runs 15 residues.